Each of the 2 T cell receptor beta chains below was sequenced from the same sample in a study of T cells in Graves' hyperthyroidism and ophthalmopathy. The TCR beta CDR3 regions underwent amplification using RNA transcripts as the source. A first-round RT-PCR of the TCR CDR3 used the HTBI primer set. MiXCR, applied by TCRdb to the multiplex PCR reads, yields one record per CDR3 protein. Among some 370,000 distinct CDR3 sequences listed, about 18% were seen once. Sequenced: blood. These receptor sequences come from a woman aged 25 to 45 with Graves' hyperthyroidism that later progressed to Graves' ophthalmopathy.

This chain links TRBV18 with TRBJ1-1; TRBD1 aligns across 8 bases. Germline CDR1 KGHSH, CDR2 LQKENI. With 6 bases clipped from V and 11 bases from J, the junction kept 5 bases outside the gene matches. The CDR3 is 11 amino acids. The CDR3 reads CASSLDRGAFF. In DNA form, the CDR3 reads TGTGCCAGCTCGCTCGACAGGGGCGCTTTCTTT.

Comment on this clonotype: A read error may be the cause here, since a much bigger clone is one base away. The rearrangement links TRBV13 to TRBJ1-1; D perhaps matches TRBD1 (5 bases). The CDR3 covers 14 residues. Germline CDR1 PRHDT, CDR2 FYEKMQ (reference sequence). Written as DNA, the CDR3 is TGTGTCAGCAGCCTGACAGTCCGGAACACTGAAGCTTTCTTT. Translated, it gives CVSSLTVRNTEAFF.